The 27 T cell receptor beta chains presented below share a single source sample, sequenced in a study of T-cell memory formation after mild COVID-19. TCRdb reprocessed the 5' RACE reads with MiXCR, giving one entry per CDR3 protein. The sample has 350,000 to 500,000 distinct CDR3 sequences, more than 15% seen once. Material for sequencing was PBMCs or a T cell subset sorted from them (not recorded which). The receptors here all came from a man aged 18 to 30 who had mild COVID-19 (a few samples of this study predate the infection). Cell type and time point are not known.

This clonotype was seen a few times. The V gene is TRBV24-1, the J gene TRBJ2-4; D unresolved. CDR1 KGHDR and CDR2 SFDVKD come from the germline V gene. The V end lost 4 bases, the J end lost 7 bases, and 7 bases lay between the germline ends. CDR3 length: 12 amino acids. CDR3 amino acids: CATSETANIQYF. The CDR3 coding sequence is TGTGCCACCAGTGAAACAGCCAACATTCAGTACTTC.

V gene TRBV7-9 combines with J gene TRBJ1-4; D uncertain. Germline assignment: CDR1 SEHNR and CDR2 FQNEAQ (reference sequence). The germline V and J ends were trimmed by 5 bases and 4 bases, with 14 bases remaining between them. This CDR3 is 15 amino acids long. CDR3 sequence reads: CASSPPSVGNEKLFF. The DNA of the CDR3 is TGTGCCAGCAGCCCACCCTCAGTGGGTAATGAAAAACTGTTTTTT.

The rearrangement uses TRBV6-4 and TRBJ1-5; D unclear. Germline V CDR1 and CDR2: MRHNA, SNTAGT. Between the trimmed V and J ends, which lost 2 bases and 3 bases, there was a span of 5 bases. The CDR3 is made up of 13 amino acids. The CDR3 nucleotides read TGTGCCAGCAGTGACAGGGTCAATCAGCCCCAGCATTTT. Its protein product is CASSDRVNQPQHF.

V is TRBV29-1 and J is TRBJ2-2; no clear D gene. There are 14 residues in the CDR3. Trimming cost V 6 bases and J 4 bases, with 15 bases left between them. CDR1 and CDR2 from the germline V gene are SQVTM and ANQGSEA. The CDR3 is CSVLGFASTGELFF. CDR3 nucleotides: TGCAGCGTGTTGGGATTCGCGAGCACCGGGGAGCTGTTTTTT.

The rearrangement links TRBV7-2 to TRBJ2-2, with D possibly TRBD1 on 6 matching bases. Germline V gene sequence: CDR1 SGHTA, CDR2 FQGNSA. There are 16 residues in the CDR3. V shed 5 bases and J shed 7 bases, with 20 bases lying between them. This chain's CDR3 is CASSLMRAGVGGELFF. The CDR3 region has the DNA TGTGCCAGCAGCCTCATGAGGGCAGGGGTTGGCGGGGAGCTGTTTTTT.

The chain has TRBV10-3 and TRBJ2-3, with D possibly being TRBD2 (5 bases). The CDR3 has 15 amino acids. Between the trimmed V and J ends, which lost 3 bases and 6 bases, there was a span of 16 bases. Per germline, CDR1 ENHRY and CDR2 SYGVKD. The CDR3 coding sequence is TGTGCCATCAGTGACGAGCGGCGCGGGTGGGATACGCAGTATTTT. It encodes CAISDERRGWDTQYF.

This clonotype was seen more than once but under ten times. The rearrangement uses TRBV20-1 and TRBJ2-1, with 7 bases lining up with TRBD2. CDR1 DFQATT and CDR2 SNEGSKA come from the germline V gene (reference sequence). V was clipped by 4 bases and J by 3 bases; unmatched bases: 6. CDR3 length: 14 amino acids. CDR3 sequence reads: CSAKSRGVYNEQFF. The CDR3 DNA reads TGCAGTGCTAAATCCCGGGGGGTCTACAATGAGCAGTTCTTC.

This clonotype was seen a handful of times. The chain has TRBV5-1 and TRBJ2-2; no reliable D call. The CDR3 is made up of 13 amino acids. Germline CDR1 SGHRS, CDR2 YFSETQ. The V end lost 3 bases, the J end lost 8 bases, and 11 bases lay between the germline ends. The CDR3 sequence: CASSSDSEGELFF. In nucleotides, the CDR3 is TGCGCCAGCAGCTCGGATAGTGAGGGGGAGCTGTTTTTT.

This clonotype was picked up many times. The chain couples TRBV5-1 to TRBJ2-2; D is possibly TRBD2 (5 bases). The CDR3 covers 16 residues. Germline loops: CDR1 SGHRS, CDR2 YFSETQ. V was trimmed by 4 bases and J by 6 bases, leaving 19 bases between them. The CDR3 DNA reads as TGCGCCAGCAGCCCTCCTCCGCTAGCTTCGCCCGGGGAGCTGTTTTTT. It translates to CASSPPPLASPGELFF.

This clonotype was counted a few times. The chain recombines TRBV6-6 with TRBJ2-7; D might be TRBD2 (6 bases). Trimming cost V 1 base and J 3 bases, with 13 bases left between them. The CDR3 spans 15 residues. Per the germline V gene, CDR1 is MNHNY and CDR2 is SVGAGI (reference sequence). This chain's CDR3 is CASSYLVADHYEQYF. As DNA, the CDR3 is TGTGCCAGCAGTTACTTGGTAGCGGACCACTACGAGCAGTACTTC.

The table lists this clonotype with a few counts. The CDR3 is CASSELARDEAFF. The CDR3 coding sequence is TGTGCCAGCAGTGAGCTTGCAAGAGATGAAGCTTTCTTT. The gene calls are TRBV2 and TRBJ1-1; D gene unclear. CDR1 and CDR2 (germline): SNHLY, FYNNEI. This CDR3 is 13 amino acids long. Trimming removed 3 bases from V and 7 bases from J, with 12 bases in between.

This clonotype has just a few counts. V and J are TRBV7-9 and TRBJ2-5; D perhaps matches TRBD2 (6 bases). Germline CDR1 SEHNR, CDR2 FQNEAQ (reference sequence). The CDR3 covers 12 residues. Trimming pared 5 bases from V and 5 bases from J, leaving 9 bases between. The CDR3 coding sequence is TGTGCCAGCAGCAGGGAGGTGGAGACCCAGTACTTC. As protein: CASSREVETQYF.

Many counts were recorded for this clonotype. The chain recombines TRBV28 with TRBJ2-7; D is undetermined. The CDR3 runs to 14 residues. Germline-derived CDR1 and CDR2 are MDHEN and SYDVKM. V was shortened by 5 bases and J by 2 bases, with 13 bases between the two germline ends. CDR3 in amino acids: CASSAHHLTYEQYV. The CDR3 region has the DNA TGTGCCAGCAGTGCTCATCATTTGACCTACGAGCAGTACGTC.

This chain connects TRBV2 to TRBJ2-7; no clear D gene. Germline loops: CDR1 SNHLY, CDR2 FYNNEI. V lost 1 base to trimming and J lost 2 bases, with 15 bases between them. CDR3 length: 16 residues. CDR3: CASSEGGRANTYEQYV. The CDR3 DNA follows: TGTGCCAGCAGTGAAGGGGGTCGGGCAAATACCTACGAGCAGTACGTC.

This clonotype was seen a handful of times. Compared with germline, one end of the junction differs, possibly owing to a read error. V gene TRBV20-1 combines with J gene TRBJ1-3; D might be TRBD1 (6 bases). The CDR3 length is 14 residues. CDR1 DFQATT and CDR2 SNEGSKA come from the germline V gene (reference sequence). The CDR3 DNA reads as TGCAGTGCCAGAGACAGGAACTCTGGAAACACCATATATTTT. Translating gives CSARDRNSGNTIYF.

The genes are TRBV11-2 and TRBJ1-6; D perhaps matches TRBD1 (5 bases). This CDR3 comprises 16 residues. Germline CDR1 and CDR2: SGHAT and FQNNGV. V dropped 6 bases and J dropped 9 bases, with 21 bases sitting between them. CDR3 in DNA: TGTGCCAGCAGACCAATCGGTGGCAGGGAGGTTTCACCCCTCCACTTT. Translated: CASRPIGGREVSPLHF.

The genes are TRBV24-1 and TRBJ2-1; 8 nucleotides match TRBD2. The V gene end was trimmed by 4 bases and the J gene end by 7 bases; junction bases not matched to a gene: 2. This CDR3 contains 13 residues. Germline-derived CDR1 and CDR2 are KGHDR and SFDVKD. The chain's CDR3 is CATSEGGRNEQFF. The CDR3 nucleotides are TGTGCCACCAGTGAAGGCGGGAGGAATGAGCAGTTCTTC.

CDR3 sequence (DNA): TGTGCCAGCAGGGGGACTGGAACATTGGAGACCCAGTACTTC. As protein: CASRGTGTLETQYF. The V call is TRBV6-6, the J call TRBJ2-5, with D maybe TRBD2 (6 bases). Germline CDR1 MNHNY, CDR2 SVGAGI (reference sequence). V lost 6 bases and J lost 5, with 16 bases in between. The CDR3 runs to 14 residues.

The table lists this clonotype with a few counts. The CDR3 DNA follows: TGCGCCAGCAGCTTGGGCGGGGGGCGGTACGAGCAGTACGTC. Protein product: CASSLGGGRYEQYV. This sequence joins TRBV5-1 and TRBJ2-7; 8 bases agree with TRBD2. The germline V gene encodes CDR1 SGHRS and CDR2 YFSETQ. The ends lost 0 bases at V and 4 bases at J; junction bases unmatched: 3. The CDR3 contains 14 residues.

The J gene is TRBJ2-1, the V gene TRBV6-2 or TRBV6-3; 7 bases are a match to TRBD1. Losses at the gene ends were 4 bases for V and 9 bases for J; bases not matched to a gene: 12. Per germline, CDR1 MNHEY and CDR2 SVGEGT. The CDR3 contains 15 residues. The CDR3 coding sequence is TGTGCCAGCAGTTCGACAGGGAGAGTACTTGGTGAGCAGTTCTTC. It codes for CASSSTGRVLGEQFF.

The chain combines TRBV5-5 with TRBJ2-5; the D is unclear. Trimming took 0 bases from V and 6 from J, leaving 9 bases between them. This CDR3 has 13 amino acids. Germline V CDR1 and CDR2: SGHKS, YYEKEE (reference sequence). As DNA, the CDR3 is TGTGCCAGCAGCTTGGACGGAACTCAGACCCAGTACTTC. Its translation is CASSLDGTQTQYF. Using reference TRBV5-5 and TRBJ2-5 for the parts outside the CDR3, the full variable domain is DAGVTQSPTHLIKTRGQQVTLRCSPISGHKSVSWYQQVLGQGPQFIFQYYEKEERGRGNFPDRFSARQFPNYSSELNVNALLLGDSALYLCASSLDGTQTQYFGPGTRLLVL.

This clonotype appeared a few times. The gene calls are TRBV10-3 and TRBJ2-2, with a tentative D call TRBD1 (6 bases). Germline CDR1 is ENHRY and CDR2 is SYGVKD. CDR3 length equals 14 residues. V lost 8 bases and J 1 base, leaving 11 bases between the germline ends. CDR3 residues: CAIRETGNTGELFF. The CDR3 DNA reads as TGTGCCATCCGAGAGACAGGGAACACCGGGGAGCTGTTTTTT.

This clonotype showed up just a few times. The chain is built from TRBV4-1 and TRBJ2-1, with 9 bases that match TRBD2. This CDR3 region has 14 residues. Germline CDR1 is MGHRA and CDR2 is YSYEKL. Germline trimming cut 2 bases from V and 8 bases from J; bases unmatched to any gene: 4. The CDR3 loop is CASSQRLAEYEQFF. Here the CDR3 DNA reads TGCGCCAGCAGCCAACGACTAGCGGAGTATGAGCAGTTCTTC.

The chain uses TRBV5-1 and TRBJ2-1; either TRBD1 or TRBD2 may supply D (6 bases each). Trimming pared 6 bases from V and 0 bases from J, leaving 13 bases between. Germline CDR1 reads SGHRS; CDR2 reads YFSETQ. The CDR3 contains 15 residues. CDR3 DNA: TGCGCCAGCAAAGAGGGGGGTCTCTCCTACAATGAGCAGTTCTTC. Translating gives CASKEGGLSYNEQFF.

The rearrangement uses TRBV4-2 and TRBJ2-3, with 7 bases that match TRBD2. The germline gives CDR1 LGHNA, CDR2 YNFKEQ. J gave up 6 bases and V 0 bases, and 9 bases lay outside the gene matches. The CDR3 covers 16 residues. The CDR3 DNA sequence: TGTGCCAGCAGCCAAGAAGCGGGGTTGCCCGGTGATACGCAGTATTTT. This encodes CASSQEAGLPGDTQYF.

This clonotype was seen a few times. V gene TRBV7-9 combines with J gene TRBJ1-2; D gene unclear. The V gene lost 5 bases and the J gene lost 7 bases, with 14 bases spanning the gap. CDR1 and CDR2 from the germline V gene are SEHNR and FQNEAQ (reference sequence). This CDR3 contains 13 residues. The CDR3 sequence is CASSPERVLGYTF. The CDR3 DNA reads as TGTGCCAGCAGCCCTGAAAGGGTCCTTGGCTACACCTTC.

This clonotype showed up just a few times. This chain connects TRBV3-1 to TRBJ2-7; D may be TRBD2 (6 bases). CDR1 LGHDT and CDR2 YNNKEL come from the germline V gene (reference sequence). The ends were cut back, 0 bases at V and 7 bases at J, with 13 bases in the middle. The CDR3 has 14 amino acids. The CDR3 protein is CASSQDWRAGEQYF. CDR3 nucleotides: TGTGCCAGCAGCCAAGATTGGAGGGCGGGGGAGCAGTACTTC.